The entry below describes one T cell receptor (beta chain). Followed over time, Seattle patients had been enrolled while infection was active. The sample originates from a study of blood T cell repertoires in COVID-19. At the level of the study: Donors in the United States, Italy and Spain gave samples during acute or convalescent COVID-19. Nucleic acid was either cDNA or gDNA, and it came from T cells, B-cell-depleted T cells, or PBMCs.

Original processing notes: Amplified reference gene primers provided the basis for estimating nucleated cell counts. Measured with immunoSEQ multiplex PCR; TCRdb has only the in-frame clones, and not every one. V and J calls and clone size follow that table, whereas D and trimming were derived from the DNA. The table shows under 400,000 clones, with roughly 90% occurring only once. Germline V CDR1 and CDR2: DFQATT, SNEGSKA (reference sequence). The CDR3 extends over 14 amino acids. V shed 3 bases and J shed 1 base, with 12 bases lying between them. The TCR was taken from a woman in her sixties with COVID-19, enrolled during active disease. The sample comprised peripheral blood. The rearrangement links TRBV20-1 to TRBJ2-5; D may be TRBD1 (6 bases). The CDR3 nucleotides read TGCAGTGCTAGTTACAGGGTCTCCCAAGAGACCCAGTACTTC. Translating it yields CSASYRVSQETQYF.